The source of this T cell receptor (beta chain) is a study of blood T cell repertoires in COVID-19. Overall study: The United States, Italy and Spain provided the acute and convalescent COVID-19 samples.

Germline assignment: CDR1 SGHNT and CDR2 YYREEE (reference sequence). V dropped 4 bases and J dropped 8 bases, with 18 bases sitting between them. The length of the CDR3 is 14 residues. This clone was seen once. In the original analysis: Estimated nucleated cell counts came from reference gene primer amplification. Data came from immunoSEQ multiplex PCR; TCRdb stores just in-frame clones and leaves some out. V, J and clone size are taken as reported in that table, and D and trimming were inferred from the DNA itself. Of around 84,000 clones in the sample, around four fifths were seen once. The chain combines TRBV5-4 with TRBJ1-2, with D perhaps TRBD1 (6 bases). The clonotype was recovered from a man of 80 years or more with active or convalescent COVID-19. Sequenced: peripheral blood. CDR3 sequence (DNA): TGTGCCAGCAGCAAAGAGACAGGATCGAAAGGCTACACCTTC. It encodes CASSKETGSKGYTF.